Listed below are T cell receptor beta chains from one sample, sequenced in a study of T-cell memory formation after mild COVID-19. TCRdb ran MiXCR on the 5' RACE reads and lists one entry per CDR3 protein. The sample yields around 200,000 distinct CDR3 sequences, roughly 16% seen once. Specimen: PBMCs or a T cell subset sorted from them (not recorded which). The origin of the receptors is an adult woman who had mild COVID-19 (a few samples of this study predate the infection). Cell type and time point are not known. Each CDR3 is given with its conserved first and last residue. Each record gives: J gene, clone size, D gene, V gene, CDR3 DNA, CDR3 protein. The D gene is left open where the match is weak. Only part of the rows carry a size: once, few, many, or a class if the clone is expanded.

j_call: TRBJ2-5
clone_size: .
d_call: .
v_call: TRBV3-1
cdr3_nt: TGTGCCAGCAGCCCTCGGAGGGGGGGGGAGACCCAGTACTTC
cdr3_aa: CASSPRRGGETQYF

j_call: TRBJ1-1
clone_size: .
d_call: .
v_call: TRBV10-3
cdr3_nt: TGTGCCATCAGTGACCAGGAGCCTCAAGCTTTCTTT
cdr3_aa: CAISDQEPQAFF

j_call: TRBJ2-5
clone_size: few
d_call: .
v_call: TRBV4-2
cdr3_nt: TGTGCCAGCAGCCAGCCGGGCCGGGAGCGGGAAGAGACCCAGTACTTC
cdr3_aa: CASSQPGREREETQYF

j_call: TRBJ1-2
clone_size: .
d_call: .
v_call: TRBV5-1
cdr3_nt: TGCGCCAGCAGCTTGGAAGGTCCGGCTCGTGGCTACACCTTC
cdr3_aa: CASSLEGPARGYTF

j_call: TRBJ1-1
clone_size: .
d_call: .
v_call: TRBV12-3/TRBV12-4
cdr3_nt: TGTGCCAGCAGTTTATGGAGGAGGGTGGCGAACACTGAAGCTTTCTTT
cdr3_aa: CASSLWRRVANTEAFF

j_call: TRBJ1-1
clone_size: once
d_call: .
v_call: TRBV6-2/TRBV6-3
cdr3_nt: TGTGCCAGCACCATTTGGAGGGACAACACTGAAGCTTTCTTT
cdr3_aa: CASTIWRDNTEAFF

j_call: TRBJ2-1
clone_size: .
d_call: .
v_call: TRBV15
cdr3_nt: TGTGCCACGAGGCGGGGCCTCGGGAATGAGCAGTTCTTC
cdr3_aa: CATRRGLGNEQFF

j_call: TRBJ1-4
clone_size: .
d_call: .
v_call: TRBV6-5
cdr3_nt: TGTGCCAGCAGCACGGAAGGGGCTGAAAAACTGTTTTTT
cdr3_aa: CASSTEGAEKLFF

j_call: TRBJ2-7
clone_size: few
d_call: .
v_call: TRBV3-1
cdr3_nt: TGTGCCAGCAGCCAAGGGAGGAGAGAGCAGTACTTC
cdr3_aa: CASSQGRREQYF

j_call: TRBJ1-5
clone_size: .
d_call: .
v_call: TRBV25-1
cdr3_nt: TGTGCCAGCAGTGAAACAGCCAGTCTTAGCAATCAGCCCCAGCATTTT
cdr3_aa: CASSETASLSNQPQHF

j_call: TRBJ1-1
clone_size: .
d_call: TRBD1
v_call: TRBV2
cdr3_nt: TGTGCCAGCAGGGGACAGGGAAGCCGGACCACTGAAGCTTTCTTT
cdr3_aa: CASRGQGSRTTEAFF

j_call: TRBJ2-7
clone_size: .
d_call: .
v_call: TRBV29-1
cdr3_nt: TGCAGCGCGAACGACGACTCCTACGAGCAGTACTTC
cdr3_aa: CSANDDSYEQYF

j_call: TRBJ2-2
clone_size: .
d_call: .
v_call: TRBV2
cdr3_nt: TGTGCCAGCAGCCTTCTGGACTCGAACACCGGGGAGCTGTTTTTT
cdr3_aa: CASSLLDSNTGELFF

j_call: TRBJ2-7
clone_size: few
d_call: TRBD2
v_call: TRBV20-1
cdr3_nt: TGCAGTGCTAGAGGTTTAGCGGGGTCCTACGAGCAGTACTTC
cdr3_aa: CSARGLAGSYEQYF

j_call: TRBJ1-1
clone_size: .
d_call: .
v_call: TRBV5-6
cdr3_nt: TGTGCCAGCAGCTTCAGGGGAATGAACACTGAAGCTTTCTTT
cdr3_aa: CASSFRGMNTEAFF